Detailed here is one T cell receptor beta chain. Its antigen remains unknown. This entry belongs to a study of CD8 T cells in ankylosing spondylitis. Study conclusions and caveats: Those disease-linked clones were CD8+; they were also relatively rare in peripheral blood. Some motif variants had been reported before (in reactive arthritis synovial fluid and blood). It appeared that ankylosing spondylitis blood was characterized by a TCR beta motif of roughly 8 highly homologous variants. Disease-linked clones reportedly showed significant enrichment in matched ankylosing spondylitis synovial fluid.

Trimming left V 0 bases short and J 5 bases short, with 17 bases between. The V gene's germline CDR1 is DFQATT and CDR2 SNEGSKA (reference sequence). The CDR3 spans 16 residues. A single record per CDR3 protein comes from TCRdb applying MiXCR to the 5' RACE reads. The table includes 270,000 or so distinct CDR3 sequences, over 15% detected once. Sequenced: blood, either unsorted or a sorted T cell fraction (not recorded which). This TCR was sampled from a male donor with ankylosing spondylitis or in good health (not recorded which). The gene calls are TRBV20-1 and TRBJ2-1, with D unresolved. CDR3 amino acids: CSARDAAQSLNNEQFF. The DNA for the CDR3 is TGCAGTGCTAGAGATGCTGCCCAGTCGTTGAACAATGAGCAGTTCTTC.